The rows below give T cell receptor beta chains drawn from one sample of a study of CDR3 diversity in severe acne. Each CDR3 protein gets one entry after TCRdb re-called the PCR reads with MiXCR. Of about 97,000 distinct CDR3 sequences listed, roughly half were seen once; the top ten hold about an eighth. The material sequenced was blood. These receptors were obtained from a male donor with acne. The CDR3 runs from the conserved cysteine through the conserved F or W. Fields, in order: V gene, J gene, clone size, D gene, CDR3 protein, CDR3 DNA. A D gene is named only where the DNA matches it firmly. Size is omitted from some rows. Given values are once, few, many or a class for expanded clones.

v_gene: TRBV2; j_gene: TRBJ2-3; abundance: many; d_gene: -; CDR3aa: CASSEALADTQYF; CDR3nt: TGTGCCAGCAGTGAAGCACTCGCAGATACGCAGTATTTT
v_gene: TRBV7-9; j_gene: TRBJ2-7; abundance: -; d_gene: -; CDR3aa: CASRDGGNYEQYF; CDR3nt: TGTGCCAGCAGGGATGGGGGAAACTACGAGCAGTACTTC
v_gene: TRBV10-2; j_gene: TRBJ2-7; abundance: many; d_gene: -; CDR3aa: CASSERQAKQYF; CDR3nt: TGCGCCAGCAGTGAGAGACAGGCGAAGCAGTACTTC
v_gene: TRBV10-1; j_gene: TRBJ2-7; abundance: -; d_gene: TRBD1; CDR3aa: CASSEWTGGYEQYF; CDR3nt: TGCGCCAGCAGTGAATGGACAGGGGGCTACGAGCAGTACTTC
v_gene: TRBV20-1; j_gene: TRBJ2-3; abundance: -; d_gene: TRBD2; CDR3aa: CSARQRTSGSTDTQYF; CDR3nt: TGCAGTGCTAGACAAAGGACTAGCGGGAGCACAGATACGCAGTATTTT
v_gene: TRBV29-1; j_gene: TRBJ1-1; abundance: -; d_gene: -; CDR3aa: CSVEWAAMNTEAFF; CDR3nt: TGCAGCGTTGAATGGGCCGCTATGAACACTGAAGCTTTCTTT
v_gene: TRBV6-5; j_gene: TRBJ2-1; abundance: once; d_gene: -; CDR3aa: CASHKRARYNEGQFF; CDR3nt: TGTGCCAGCCACAAGCGGGCGCGATACAATGAAGGGCAGTTCTTC
v_gene: TRBV5-8; j_gene: TRBJ1-2; abundance: -; d_gene: -; CDR3aa: CASSLGTGNGYTF; CDR3nt: TGTGCCAGCAGCTTGGGGACGGGGAATGGCTACACCTTC
v_gene: TRBV20-1; j_gene: TRBJ2-2; abundance: -; d_gene: TRBD2; CDR3aa: CSATRGTSGGELFF; CDR3nt: TGCAGTGCTACCCGAGGGACTAGTGGCGGGGAGCTGTTTTTT
v_gene: TRBV10-3; j_gene: TRBJ1-1; abundance: -; d_gene: -; CDR3aa: CAIAPDTGRNTEAFF; CDR3nt: TGTGCCATCGCGCCCGACACAGGGCGAAACACTGAAGCTTTCTTT
v_gene: TRBV10-3; j_gene: TRBJ2-1; abundance: many; d_gene: TRBD2; CDR3aa: CAISETSDVYNEQFF; CDR3nt: TGTGCCATCAGTGAGACTAGCGACGTCTACAATGAGCAGTTCTTC
v_gene: TRBV9; j_gene: TRBJ2-5; abundance: -; d_gene: -; CDR3aa: CASSTWAGEETQYF; CDR3nt: TGTGCCAGCAGCACCTGGGCAGGGGAGGAGACCCAGTACTTC
v_gene: TRBV7-9; j_gene: TRBJ2-2; abundance: many; d_gene: TRBD1; CDR3aa: CASSLLDRASGELFF; CDR3nt: TGTGCCAGCAGCTTACTCGACAGGGCTTCCGGGGAGCTGTTTTTT
v_gene: TRBV6-1; j_gene: TRBJ2-5; abundance: -; d_gene: TRBD2; CDR3aa: CASSYSGRAGETQNF; CDR3nt: TGTGCCAGCAGCTATAGCGGGAGGGCCGGAGAGACCCAGAACTTC
v_gene: TRBV10-1; j_gene: TRBJ2-2; abundance: medium-sized; d_gene: -; CDR3aa: CASGGQNTGELFF; CDR3nt: TGCGCCAGTGGGGGACAGAACACCGGGGAGCTGTTTTTT
v_gene: TRBV7-3; j_gene: TRBJ2-2; abundance: -; d_gene: -; CDR3aa: CASSLTVRANTGELFF; CDR3nt: TGTGCCAGCAGCTTAACGGTCAGGGCCAACACCGGGGAGCTGTTTTTT
v_gene: TRBV5-1; j_gene: TRBJ2-3; abundance: few; d_gene: -; CDR3aa: CASSPSRASTSTDTQYF; CDR3nt: TGCGCCAGCAGCCCAAGTCGGGCTAGTACTAGCACAGATACGCAGTATTTT
v_gene: TRBV28; j_gene: TRBJ2-7; abundance: few; d_gene: TRBD1; CDR3aa: CASSLTGVGSEQYF; CDR3nt: TGTGCCAGCAGCTTGACAGGGGTAGGTAGCGAGCAGTACTTC
v_gene: TRBV9; j_gene: TRBJ2-5; abundance: -; d_gene: TRBD2; CDR3aa: CASSITLAGGPETQHF; CDR3nt: TGTGCCAGCAGCATTACTCTAGCGGGAGGGCCCGAGACCCAGCACTTC
v_gene: TRBV13; j_gene: TRBJ2-7; abundance: few; d_gene: TRBD2; CDR3aa: CASSSPLAGRYEQYF; CDR3nt: TGTGCCAGCAGCTCCCCCCTAGCGGGGCGATACGAGCAGTACTTC
v_gene: TRBV10-3; j_gene: TRBJ1-2; abundance: -; d_gene: TRBD1; CDR3aa: CASSIYRGANYGYTF; CDR3nt: TGTGCCAGCAGTATATACAGGGGAGCTAACTATGGCTACACCTTC
v_gene: TRBV2; j_gene: TRBJ1-2; abundance: -; d_gene: -; CDR3aa: CASTTGRGYTF; CDR3nt: TGTGCCAGCACGACCGGTAGGGGCTACACCTTC
v_gene: TRBV7-6; j_gene: TRBJ1-1; abundance: -; d_gene: -; CDR3aa: CASSERGVGRAFF; CDR3nt: TGTGCCAGCAGCGAAAGAGGGGTCGGGCGAGCTTTCTTT
v_gene: TRBV7-6; j_gene: TRBJ1-6; abundance: -; d_gene: TRBD1; CDR3aa: CASSAGTGGVSPLHF; CDR3nt: TGTGCCAGCAGCGCTGGGACAGGGGGAGTGTCACCCCTCCACTTT
v_gene: TRBV6-1; j_gene: TRBJ1-2; abundance: -; d_gene: -; CDR3aa: CASSEIEGQAYGYTF; CDR3nt: TGTGCCAGCAGTGAAATTGAAGGACAAGCCTATGGCTACACCTTC
v_gene: TRBV2; j_gene: TRBJ2-2; abundance: many; d_gene: -; CDR3aa: CASKGKKGIGELFF; CDR3nt: TGTGCCAGCAAAGGGAAAAAGGGGATCGGGGAGCTGTTTTTT
v_gene: TRBV9; j_gene: TRBJ2-5; abundance: -; d_gene: -; CDR3aa: CASSVEGGQETQYF; CDR3nt: TGTGCCAGCAGCGTAGAAGGGGGCCAAGAGACCCAGTACTTC
v_gene: TRBV18; j_gene: TRBJ1-1; abundance: -; d_gene: -; CDR3aa: CASSPPDYRGWTEAFF; CDR3nt: TGTGCCAGCTCACCACCGGACTACAGAGGATGGACTGAAGCTTTCTTT